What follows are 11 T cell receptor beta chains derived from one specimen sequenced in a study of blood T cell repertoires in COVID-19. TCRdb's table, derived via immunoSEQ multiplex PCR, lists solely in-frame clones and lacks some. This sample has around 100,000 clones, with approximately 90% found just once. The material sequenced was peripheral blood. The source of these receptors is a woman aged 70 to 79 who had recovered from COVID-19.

In DNA, the CDR3 is TGTGCCAGCAGCTTGGGCAGGGGGTACACTGAAGCTTTCTTT. Protein product: CASSLGRGYTEAFF. V gene TRBV5-8 combines with J gene TRBJ1-1; 7 bases line up with TRBD1. The CDR3 is made up of 14 amino acids. With V trimmed by 0 bases and J by 3 bases, 2 bases remained unmatched. In germline, CDR1 is SGHTS, CDR2 YDEGEE.

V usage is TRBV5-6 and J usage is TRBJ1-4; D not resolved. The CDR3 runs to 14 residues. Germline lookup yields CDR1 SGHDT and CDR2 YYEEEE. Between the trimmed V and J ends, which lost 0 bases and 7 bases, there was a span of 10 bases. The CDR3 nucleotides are TGTGCCAGCAGCTTGGGAGGAGGGAGTGAAAAACTGTTTTTT. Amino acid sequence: CASSLGGGSEKLFF. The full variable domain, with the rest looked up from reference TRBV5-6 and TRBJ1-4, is DAGVTQSPTHLIKTRGQQVTLRCSPKSGHDTVSWYQQALGQGPQFIFQYYEEEERQRGNFPDRFSGHQFPNYSSELNVNALLLGDSALYLCASSLGGGSEKLFFGSGTQLSVL.

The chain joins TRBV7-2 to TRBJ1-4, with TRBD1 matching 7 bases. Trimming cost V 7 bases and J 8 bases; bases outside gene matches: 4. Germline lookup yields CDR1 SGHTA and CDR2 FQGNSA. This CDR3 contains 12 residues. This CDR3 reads CASTARGEKLFF. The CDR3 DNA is TGTGCCAGCACCGCCAGGGGGGAAAAACTGTTTTTT.

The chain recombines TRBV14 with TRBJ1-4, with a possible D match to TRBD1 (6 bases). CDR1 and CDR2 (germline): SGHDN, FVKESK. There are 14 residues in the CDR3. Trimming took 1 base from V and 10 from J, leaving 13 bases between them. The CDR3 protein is CASSQGLGQRKLFF. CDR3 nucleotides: TGTGCCAGCAGCCAAGGCCTCGGACAGCGAAAACTGTTTTTT.

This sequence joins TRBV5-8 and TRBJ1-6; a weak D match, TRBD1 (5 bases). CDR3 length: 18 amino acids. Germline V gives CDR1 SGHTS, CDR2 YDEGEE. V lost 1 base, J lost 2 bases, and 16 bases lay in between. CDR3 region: CASSLRLGKGTYNSPLHF. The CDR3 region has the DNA TGTGCCAGCAGCTTGCGTTTGGGGAAGGGGACCTATAATTCACCCCTCCACTTT.

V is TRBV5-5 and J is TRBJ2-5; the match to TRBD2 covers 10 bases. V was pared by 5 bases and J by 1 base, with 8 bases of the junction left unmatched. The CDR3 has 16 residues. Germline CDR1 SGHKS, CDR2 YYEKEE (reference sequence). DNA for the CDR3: TGTGCCAGCAGGAAGGGGACTAGCGCTTTCCAAGAGACCCAGTACTTC. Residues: CASRKGTSAFQETQYF.

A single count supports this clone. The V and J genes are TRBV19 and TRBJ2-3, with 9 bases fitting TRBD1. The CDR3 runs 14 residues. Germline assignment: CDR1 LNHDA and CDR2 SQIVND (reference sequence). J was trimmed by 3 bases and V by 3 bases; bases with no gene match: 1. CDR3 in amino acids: CASSIGTGTDTQYF. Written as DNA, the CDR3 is TGTGCCAGTAGTATTGGGACAGGGACAGATACGCAGTATTTT.

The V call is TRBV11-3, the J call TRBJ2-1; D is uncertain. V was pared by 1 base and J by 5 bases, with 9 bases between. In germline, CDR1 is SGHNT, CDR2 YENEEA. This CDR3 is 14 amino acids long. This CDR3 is CASSLAPVNNEQFF. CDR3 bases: TGTGCCAGCAGCTTAGCGCCAGTCAACAATGAGCAGTTCTTC.

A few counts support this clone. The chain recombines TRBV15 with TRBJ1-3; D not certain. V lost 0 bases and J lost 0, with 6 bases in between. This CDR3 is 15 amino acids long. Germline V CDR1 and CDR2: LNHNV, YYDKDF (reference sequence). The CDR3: CATSRDSGSGNTIYF. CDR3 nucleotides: TGTGCCACCAGCAGAGATAGCGGCTCTGGAAACACCATATATTTT.

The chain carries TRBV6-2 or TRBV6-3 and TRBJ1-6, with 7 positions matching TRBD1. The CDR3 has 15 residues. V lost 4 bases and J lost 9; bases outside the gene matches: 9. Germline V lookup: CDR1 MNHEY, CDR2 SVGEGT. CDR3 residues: CASSSNRQGSSPLHF. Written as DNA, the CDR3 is TGTGCCAGCAGTTCCAACAGACAGGGAAGTTCACCCCTCCACTTT.

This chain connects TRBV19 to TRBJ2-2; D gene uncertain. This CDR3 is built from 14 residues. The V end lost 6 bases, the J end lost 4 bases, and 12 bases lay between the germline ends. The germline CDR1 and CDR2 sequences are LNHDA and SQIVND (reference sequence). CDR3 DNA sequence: TGTGCCAGTAGCCCCCTAGTCTCCACCGGGGAGCTGTTTTTT. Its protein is CASSPLVSTGELFF.